Each of the 27 T cell receptor beta chains below was sequenced from the same sample in a study of response to subunit inactivated influenza vaccine. A single record per CDR3 protein comes from TCRdb applying MiXCR to the RT-PCR reads. The sample has about 500,000 distinct CDR3 sequences, 15% to 20% seen once. Sequencing used CD4+ T cells sorted from PBMCs, obtained about 23 months after vaccination. Source of these receptors: a man in his fifties or sixties who received an inactivated influenza vaccine.

The rearrangement uses TRBV15 and TRBJ2-7; 8 bases fit TRBD1. The CDR3 has 16 residues. J was trimmed by 7 bases and V by 0 bases; bases with no gene match: 11. Germline lookup yields CDR1 LNHNV and CDR2 YYDKDF (reference sequence). This CDR3 is CATSRELGQGAGEQYF. The CDR3 DNA follows: TGTGCCACCAGCAGAGAATTGGGGCAGGGGGCGGGGGAGCAGTACTTC. Using reference TRBV15 and TRBJ2-7 for the parts outside the CDR3, the full variable domain is DAMVIQNPRYQVTQFGKPVTLSCSQTLNHNVMYWYQQKSSQAPKLLFHYYDKDFNNEADTPDNFQSRRPNTSFCFLDIRSPGLGDTAMYLCATSRELGQGAGEQYFGPGTRLTVT.

The chain carries TRBV5-1 and TRBJ1-1; D possibly corresponds to TRBD1 (6 bases). Trimming stripped 4 bases from V and 8 bases from J, with 12 bases between. The CDR3 is 12 residues long. Looked up from germline, CDR1 is SGHRS and CDR2 is YFSETQ. This CDR3 reads CASSAQGKEAFF. In DNA, the CDR3 is TGCGCCAGCAGCGCCCAGGGGAAAGAAGCTTTCTTT.

This sequence joins TRBV4-1 and TRBJ2-1; D is perhaps TRBD1 (6 bases). Trimming pared 0 bases from V and 4 bases from J, leaving 13 bases between. The germline CDR1 and CDR2 sequences are MGHRA and YSYEKL. The CDR3 loop spans 16 amino acids. In nucleotides, the CDR3 is TGCGCCAGCAGCCAAGATGTAACAGGGCGATACAATGAGCAGTTCTTC. Its translation: CASSQDVTGRYNEQFF.

The rearrangement uses TRBV21-1 and TRBJ2-5. TRBV21-1 counts as a pseudogene. This CDR3 is built from 11 residues. The DNA of the CDR3 is TGTGCCACGAGGTCGGAAGAGACCCAGTACTTC. As protein: CATRSEETQYF.

J is TRBJ2-1 and V is TRBV5-5; D gene uncertain. Germline CDR1 reads SGHKS; CDR2 reads YYEKEE (reference sequence). The V end was cut by 1 base, the J end by 1 base, with 9 bases between. CDR3 length equals 15 residues. The CDR3 DNA reads as TGTGCCAGCAGCTTGTACGTACAATCCTACAATGAGCAGTTCTTC. Amino acids: CASSLYVQSYNEQFF.

The chain combines TRBV7-2 with TRBJ2-3, with TRBD1 matching over 8 bases. Per the germline V gene, CDR1 is SGHTA and CDR2 is FQGNSA. CDR3 size: 16 residues. V gave up 0 bases and J gave up 5 bases; unmatched junction bases: 7. CDR3 residues: CASSLAPGGVKDTQYF. CDR3 DNA: TGTGCCAGCAGCTTAGCACCAGGGGGCGTTAAAGATACGCAGTATTTT.

The chain links TRBV2 to TRBJ2-7; weak D call: TRBD1 (6 bases). Germline CDR1 SNHLY, CDR2 FYNNEI. V dropped 2 bases and J dropped 4 bases, with 15 bases sitting between them. CDR3 size: 15 residues. For the CDR3, the DNA is TGTGCCAGCAGTGAATCTGGCAGGGGTTCGTACGAGCAGTACTTC. It codes for CASSESGRGSYEQYF.

This clonotype was seen more than once but under ten times. This chain links TRBV4-2 with TRBJ2-1; D is unclear. The V end lost 1 base, the J end lost 0 bases, and 7 bases lay between the germline ends. CDR1 LGHNA and CDR2 YNFKEQ come from the germline V gene. The CDR3 is made up of 15 amino acids. The chain's CDR3 is CASSQVAISYNEQFF. DNA for the CDR3: TGTGCCAGCAGCCAAGTCGCGATCTCCTACAATGAGCAGTTCTTC.

In this sample, this clonotype turned up a few times. Here the CDR3 reads CASSPGGSANYGYTF. CDR3 bases: TGTGCCAGCAGTCCAGGGGGTTCAGCTAACTATGGCTACACCTTC. The V call is TRBV25-1, the J call TRBJ1-2; 7 bases fit TRBD1. The CDR3 runs to 15 residues. Germline V lookup: CDR1 MGHDK, CDR2 SYGVNS. V dropped 5 bases and J dropped 0; count of bases not matched to a gene: 6.

The V call is TRBV6-5, the J call TRBJ1-4; D remains ambiguous. From germline, CDR1 is MNHEY and CDR2 SVGAGI. The CDR3 totals 14 residues. The V and J ends lost 0 bases and 4 bases respectively, with 6 bases between them. CDR3: CASSYSGSNEKLFF. The CDR3 coding sequence is TGTGCCAGCAGTTACTCGGGCAGTAATGAAAAACTGTTTTTT.

The chain has TRBV20-1 and TRBJ1-6; D not certain. From germline, CDR1 is DFQATT and CDR2 SNEGSKA (reference sequence). With 1 base removed from V and 7 bases from J, the gap between germline ends came to 11 bases. This CDR3 is 14 amino acids long. This CDR3 reads CSARVASGNSPLHF. The CDR3 coding sequence is TGCAGTGCTAGAGTGGCTTCGGGAAATTCACCCCTCCACTTT.

With regard to this clonotype: The junction differs from germline at one of its ends, possibly a read error. The CDR3 DNA reads TGTGCCATCAGTGAGTTCAGGGGCGGGCTTTACGGCTACACTTTC. Residues: CAISEFRGGLYGYTF. The V call is TRBV10-3, the J call TRBJ1-2; possible D gene TRBD1, 6 bases. CDR1 is ENHRY and CDR2 is SYGVKD in the germline V gene. CDR3 length: 15 residues.

This clonotype was counted only a few times. CDR3 sequence: CSAYGQGSYEQYF. DNA for the CDR3: TGCAGTGCTTACGGACAGGGCTCCTACGAGCAGTACTTC. The chain links TRBV20-1 to TRBJ2-7; TRBD1 aligns across 8 bases. The CDR3 has 13 residues. Germline V gene lookup returns CDR1 DFQATT and CDR2 SNEGSKA (reference sequence). Trimming at V came to 5 bases and at J to 0 bases, leaving 3 bases not matched to a gene.

This clonotype was picked up a small number of times. The gene calls are TRBV4-2 and TRBJ1-6; 9 bases fit TRBD1. This CDR3 region has 17 residues. The trim removed 3 bases at V and 9 bases at J, leaving 12 bases unmatched. Looked up from germline, CDR1 is LGHNA and CDR2 is YNFKEQ. CDR3 residues: CASSHPRDRVLGSPLHF. The CDR3 DNA sequence: TGTGCCAGCAGCCATCCCCGGGACAGGGTACTGGGTTCACCCCTCCACTTT.

The chain is built from TRBV12-3 or TRBV12-4 and TRBJ1-4; no clear D gene. V dropped 6 bases and J dropped 0 bases, with 8 bases sitting between them. The CDR3 is 14 residues long. The CDR3 coding sequence is TGTGCCAGCAGGTACCGAACAACTAATGAAAAACTGTTTTTT. Protein product: CASRYRTTNEKLFF.

This clonotype was observed a few times. The rearrangement links TRBV24-1 to TRBJ2-5, with D perhaps being TRBD1 or TRBD2 (5 bases each). Germline V gene data show CDR1 as KGHDR and CDR2 as SFDVKD. The CDR3 consists of 15 residues. Trimming removed 3 bases from V and 5 bases from J, with 15 bases in between. The CDR3 region is CATSDPARGGETQYF. The CDR3 DNA reads TGTGCCACCAGTGATCCCGCTCGGGGCGGGGAGACCCAGTACTTC.

Many counts were recorded for this clonotype. The rearrangement uses TRBV18 and TRBJ2-7; D tentatively fits TRBD1 or TRBD2 (5 bases each). Germline V gene data show CDR1 as KGHSH and CDR2 as LQKENI. This CDR3 comprises 13 residues. Between the trimmed V and J ends, which lost 3 bases and 0 bases, there was a span of 6 bases. The DNA of the CDR3 is TGTGCCAGCTCACCGGGGGTCTCCTACGAGCAGTACTTC. Translation: CASSPGVSYEQYF.

This clonotype appeared a few times. The gene calls are TRBV19 and TRBJ2-4, with D maybe TRBD2 (6 bases). Trimming removed 6 bases at V and 6 bases at J, with 21 bases between. The CDR3 sequence is 16 residues long. Germline CDR1 reads LNHDA; CDR2 reads SQIVND (reference sequence). This chain's CDR3 is CASRDGGMAWGNIQYF. The CDR3 region has the DNA TGTGCCAGTAGGGATGGAGGGATGGCTTGGGGAAACATTCAGTACTTC.

This sequence joins TRBV6-5 and TRBJ1-2; 11 positions agree with TRBD1. Germline CDR1 and CDR2: MNHEY and SVGAGI. V gave up 2 bases and J gave up 9 bases; unmatched junction bases: 5. The CDR3 runs to 14 residues. The CDR3 loop reads CASSYGGTGGRYTF. Written as DNA, the CDR3 is TGTGCCAGCAGTTACGGAGGGACAGGGGGACGCTACACCTTC.

This clonotype was observed a handful of times. This chain links TRBV29-1 with TRBJ2-5; TRBD1 matches 10 bases. J lost 5 bases, V lost 4 bases, and 4 bases had no gene match. Per the germline V gene, CDR1 is SQVTM and CDR2 is ANQGSEA. The CDR3 contains 13 residues. This CDR3 is CSVAGTGAETQYF. As DNA, the CDR3 is TGCAGCGTTGCCGGGACAGGGGCGGAGACCCAGTACTTC.

This chain uses TRBV4-2 with TRBJ2-7; the D gene is possibly TRBD2 (6 bases). V lost 0 bases and J lost 3, with 12 bases in between. CDR1 is LGHNA and CDR2 is YNFKEQ in the germline V gene. The CDR3 length is 15 residues. CDR3 region: CASSQDLGTGYEQYF. The CDR3 DNA sequence: TGTGCCAGCAGCCAAGATCTCGGGACTGGCTACGAGCAGTACTTC.

There are a few counts of this clonotype. The rearrangement uses TRBV29-1 and TRBJ2-2; the D is unclear. The germline CDR1 and CDR2 sequences are SQVTM and ANQGSEA. This CDR3 contains 13 residues. Trimming removed 4 bases at V and 2 bases at J, with 8 bases between. The CDR3 bases are TGCAGCGTTGCTGTAGGTAACACCGGGGAGCTGTTTTTT. Its protein product is CSVAVGNTGELFF.

This clonotype was seen more than once but under ten times. This chain uses TRBV7-9 with TRBJ2-7; D unclear. CDR1 is SEHNR and CDR2 is FQNEAQ in the germline V gene (reference sequence). V shed 2 bases and J shed 6 bases, with 8 bases lying between them. This CDR3 contains 12 residues. The CDR3 sequence: CASSLLSGEQYF. Here the CDR3 DNA reads TGTGCCAGCAGCTTACTGTCGGGCGAGCAGTACTTC.

In this sample, this clonotype turned up a few times. The chain has TRBV24-1 and TRBJ1-1, with 9 bases fitting TRBD1. This CDR3 is built from 20 residues. Germline trimming cut 0 bases from V and 0 bases from J; bases unmatched to any gene: 13. CDR1 is KGHDR, CDR2 SFDVKD, per germline. As DNA, the CDR3 is TGTGCCACCAGTGATTTGCAAATAAACCCCCGGACAGGGGTGAACACTGAAGCTTTCTTT. Its translation: CATSDLQINPRTGVNTEAFF.

In DNA form, the CDR3 reads TGTGCCAGCAGCAAGAAAATAGCGGTATCAGGCACAGATACGCAGTATTTT. It encodes CASSKKIAVSGTDTQYF. The J gene is TRBJ2-3, the V gene TRBV7-2, with D possibly being TRBD2 (6 bases). Trimming cost V 5 bases and J 1 base, with 19 bases left between them. Germline V lookup: CDR1 SGHTA, CDR2 FQGNSA. CDR3 length: 17 amino acids.

This clonotype was observed once. The chain uses TRBV20-1 and TRBJ2-5, with TRBD2 as a possible D gene (5 bases). Germline loops: CDR1 DFQATT, CDR2 SNEGSKA (reference sequence). This CDR3 contains 15 residues. The V end lost 6 bases, the J end lost 5 bases, and 22 bases lay between the germline ends. The CDR3 sequence: CSAPPNRGRRETQYF. The CDR3 DNA follows: TGCAGTGCCCCGCCGAATCGGGGAAGGAGGGAGACCCAGTACTTC.

This clonotype came up once. The chain combines TRBV27 with TRBJ2-1; 9 bases are shared with TRBD1. Germline V lookup: CDR1 MNHEY, CDR2 SMNVEV (reference sequence). V lost 5 bases to trimming and J lost 8 bases; unmatched junction nucleotides: 10. CDR3 length equals 15 residues. CDR3 sequence (DNA): TGTGCCAGCAGTCGAATGGGACAGGGAATATATGAGCAGTTCTTC. Translation: CASSRMGQGIYEQFF.